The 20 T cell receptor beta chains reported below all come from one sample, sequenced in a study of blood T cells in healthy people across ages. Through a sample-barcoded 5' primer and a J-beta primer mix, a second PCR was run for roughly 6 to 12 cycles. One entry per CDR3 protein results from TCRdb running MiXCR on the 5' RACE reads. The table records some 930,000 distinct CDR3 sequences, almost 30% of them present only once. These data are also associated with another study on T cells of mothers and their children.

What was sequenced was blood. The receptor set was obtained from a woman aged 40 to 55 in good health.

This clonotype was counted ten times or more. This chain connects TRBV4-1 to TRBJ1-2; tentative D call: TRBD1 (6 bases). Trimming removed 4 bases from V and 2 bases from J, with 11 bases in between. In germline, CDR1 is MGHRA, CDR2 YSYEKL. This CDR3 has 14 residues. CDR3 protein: CASSRRQENYGYTF. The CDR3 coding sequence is TGCGCCAGCAGCCGTAGACAGGAAAACTATGGCTACACCTTC.

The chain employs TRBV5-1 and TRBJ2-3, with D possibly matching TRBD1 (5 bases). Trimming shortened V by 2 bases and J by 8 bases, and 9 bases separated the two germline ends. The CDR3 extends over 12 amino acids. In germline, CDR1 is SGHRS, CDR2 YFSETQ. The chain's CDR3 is CASSFSRGTQYF. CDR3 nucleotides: TGCGCCAGCAGCTTTTCTAGGGGTACGCAGTATTTT.

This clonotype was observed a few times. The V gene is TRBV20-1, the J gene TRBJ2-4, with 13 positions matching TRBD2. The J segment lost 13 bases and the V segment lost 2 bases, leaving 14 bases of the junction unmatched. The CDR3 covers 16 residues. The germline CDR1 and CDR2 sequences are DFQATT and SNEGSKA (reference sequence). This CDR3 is CSARLLAGGLYNEQYF. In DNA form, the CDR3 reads TGCAGTGCTAGATTACTAGCGGGGGGGCTTTACAATGAGCAGTACTTC.

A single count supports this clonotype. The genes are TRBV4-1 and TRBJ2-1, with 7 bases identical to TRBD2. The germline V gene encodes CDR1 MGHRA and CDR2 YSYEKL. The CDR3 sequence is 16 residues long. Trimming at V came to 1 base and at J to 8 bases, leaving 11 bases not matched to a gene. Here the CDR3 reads CASSQGGAGRNDEQFF. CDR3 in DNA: TGCGCCAGCAGCCAAGGCGGAGCGGGGCGTAACGATGAGCAGTTCTTC.

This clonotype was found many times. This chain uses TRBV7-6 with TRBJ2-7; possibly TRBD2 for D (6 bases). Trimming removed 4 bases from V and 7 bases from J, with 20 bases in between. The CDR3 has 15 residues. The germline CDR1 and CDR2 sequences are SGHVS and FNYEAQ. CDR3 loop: CASSWAGTLTGEQYF. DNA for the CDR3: TGTGCCAGCAGCTGGGCCGGGACTTTAACGGGGGAGCAGTACTTC.

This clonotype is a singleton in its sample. CDR3: CASSPKEGRDGGYTF. The CDR3 DNA is TGTGCCAGCAGCCCAAAGGAGGGTAGGGACGGGGGCTACACCTTC. The chain combines TRBV7-2 with TRBJ1-2; weak D call: TRBD1 (5 bases). Deletions cut 5 bases from V and 8 bases from J, with 21 bases between. The CDR3 sequence is 15 residues long. CDR1 and CDR2 (germline): SGHTA, FQGNSA.

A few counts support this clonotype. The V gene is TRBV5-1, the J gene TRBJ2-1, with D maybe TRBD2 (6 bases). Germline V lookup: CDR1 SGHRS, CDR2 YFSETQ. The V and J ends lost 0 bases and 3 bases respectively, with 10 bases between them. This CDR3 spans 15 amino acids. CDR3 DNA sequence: TGCGCCAGCAGCTTGGTTGGAGGGGACTACAATGAGCAGTTCTTC. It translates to CASSLVGGDYNEQFF.

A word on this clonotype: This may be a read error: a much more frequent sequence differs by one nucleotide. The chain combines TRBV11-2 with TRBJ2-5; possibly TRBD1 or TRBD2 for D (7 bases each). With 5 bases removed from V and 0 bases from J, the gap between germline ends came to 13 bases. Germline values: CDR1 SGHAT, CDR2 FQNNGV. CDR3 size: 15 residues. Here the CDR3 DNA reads TGTGCCAGCAGCCAGGGGGGGAACTACCAAGAGACCCAGTACTTC. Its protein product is CASSQGGNYQETQYF.

The CDR3 DNA reads as TGTGCCAGCAGTTTTTCGGGGGTCCGGGAAAAACTGTTTTTT. Translation gives CASSFSGVREKLFF. The V and J genes are TRBV28 and TRBJ1-4; D may be TRBD1 (5 bases). This CDR3 has 14 amino acids. Per germline, CDR1 MDHEN and CDR2 SYDVKM. V dropped 3 bases and J dropped 8 bases, with 13 bases sitting between them.

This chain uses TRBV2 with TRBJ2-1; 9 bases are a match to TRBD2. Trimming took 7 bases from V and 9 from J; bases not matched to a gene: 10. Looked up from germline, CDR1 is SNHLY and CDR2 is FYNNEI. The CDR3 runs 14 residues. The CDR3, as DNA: TGTGCCAGCAAAGTTGAAGCGGGAGGCATTGAGCAGTTCTTC. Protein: CASKVEAGGIEQFF.

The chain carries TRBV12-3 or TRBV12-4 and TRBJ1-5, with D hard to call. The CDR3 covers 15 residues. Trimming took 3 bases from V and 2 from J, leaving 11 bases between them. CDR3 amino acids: CASSLEQRGNQPQHF. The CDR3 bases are TGTGCCAGCAGTTTGGAACAGAGGGGCAATCAGCCCCAGCATTTT.

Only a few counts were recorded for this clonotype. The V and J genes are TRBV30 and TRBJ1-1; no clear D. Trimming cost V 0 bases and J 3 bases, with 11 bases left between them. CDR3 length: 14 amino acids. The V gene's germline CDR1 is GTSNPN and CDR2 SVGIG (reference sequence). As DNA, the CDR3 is TGTGCCTGGAGTGTTGGAGACTTGCACACTGAAGCTTTCTTT. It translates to CAWSVGDLHTEAFF.

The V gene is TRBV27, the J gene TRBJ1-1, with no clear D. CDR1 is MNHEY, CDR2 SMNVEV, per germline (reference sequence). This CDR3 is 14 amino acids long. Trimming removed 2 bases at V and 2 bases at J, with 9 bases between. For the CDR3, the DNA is TGTGCCAGCAGTTTAGTTGGTTCCAACACTGAAGCTTTCTTT. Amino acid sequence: CASSLVGSNTEAFF.

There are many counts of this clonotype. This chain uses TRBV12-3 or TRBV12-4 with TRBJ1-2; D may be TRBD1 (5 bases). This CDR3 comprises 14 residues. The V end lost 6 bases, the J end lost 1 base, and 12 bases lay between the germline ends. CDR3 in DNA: TGTGCCAGCAGCCGCGGGGCTTATAACTATGGCTACACCTTC. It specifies CASSRGAYNYGYTF.

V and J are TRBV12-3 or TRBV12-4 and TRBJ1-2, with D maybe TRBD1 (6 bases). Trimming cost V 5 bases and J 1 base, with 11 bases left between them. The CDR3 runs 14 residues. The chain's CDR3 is CASSEGHLNYGYTF. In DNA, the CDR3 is TGTGCCAGCAGTGAGGGACACCTTAACTATGGCTACACCTTC.

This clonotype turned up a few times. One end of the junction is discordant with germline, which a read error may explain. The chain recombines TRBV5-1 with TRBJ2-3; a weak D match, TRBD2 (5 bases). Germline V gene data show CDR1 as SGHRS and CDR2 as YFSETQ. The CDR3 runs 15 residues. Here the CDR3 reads CASSLTGEWGDSQYF. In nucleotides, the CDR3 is TGCGCCAGCAGCCTGACCGGGGAATGGGGAGATTCGCAGTATTTT.

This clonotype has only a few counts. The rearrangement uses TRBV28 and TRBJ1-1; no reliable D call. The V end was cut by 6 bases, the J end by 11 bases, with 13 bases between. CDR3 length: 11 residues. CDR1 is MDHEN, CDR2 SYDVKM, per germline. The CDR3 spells CASSPRRRAFF. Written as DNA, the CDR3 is TGTGCCAGCAGCCCCAGACGGAGGGCTTTCTTT. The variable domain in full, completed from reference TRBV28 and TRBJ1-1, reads DVKVTQSSRYLVKRTGEKVFLECVQDMDHENMFWYRQDPGLGLRLIYFSYDVKMKEKGDIPEGYSVSREKKERFSLILESASTNQTSMYLCASSPRRRAFFGQGTRLTVV.

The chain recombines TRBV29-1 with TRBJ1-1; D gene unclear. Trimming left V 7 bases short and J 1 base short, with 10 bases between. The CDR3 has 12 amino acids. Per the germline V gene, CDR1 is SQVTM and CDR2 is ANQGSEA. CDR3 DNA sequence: TGCAGCGCGGCACGGCAGAACACTGAAGCTTTCTTT. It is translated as CSAARQNTEAFF.

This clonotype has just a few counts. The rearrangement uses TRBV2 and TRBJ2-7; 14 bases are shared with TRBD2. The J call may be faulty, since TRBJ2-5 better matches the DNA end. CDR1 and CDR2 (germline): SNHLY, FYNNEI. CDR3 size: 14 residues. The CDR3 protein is CASATSGGAKTQYF. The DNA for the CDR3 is TGTGCCTCCGCGACTAGCGGGGGGGCGAAGACCCAGTACTTC.

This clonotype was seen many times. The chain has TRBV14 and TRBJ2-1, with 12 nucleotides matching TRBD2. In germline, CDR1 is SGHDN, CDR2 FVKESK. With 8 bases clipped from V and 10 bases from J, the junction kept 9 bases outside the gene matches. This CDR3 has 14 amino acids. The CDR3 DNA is TGTGCCAGCGGTCTAGCGGGGGGGCCGCGGGAGCAGTTCTTC. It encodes CASGLAGGPREQFF.